The clone carrying this TCR beta chain was observed many times. The antigen remains unidentified. There were TCR beta CDR3 regions amplified from RNA transcripts. First-round RT-PCR targeting the TCR CDR3 was performed with the HTBI primer set. TCRdb ran MiXCR on the multiplex PCR reads and lists one entry per CDR3 protein. The table lists 480,000 or so distinct CDR3 sequences, 13% to 15% of them singletons. The data derive from a study of T cells in Graves' hyperthyroidism and ophthalmopathy. Study-level results: Blood also carried most thyroid clonotypes expanded above 0.001.

From germline, CDR1 is LNHDA and CDR2 SQIVND (reference sequence). V shed 5 bases and J shed 2 bases, with 7 bases lying between them. The CDR3 length is 13 residues. The study excluded patients with uncontrolled infection, other autoimmune disease, pregnancy or lactation. J is TRBJ1-3 and V is TRBV19; D call uncertain. Sequencing used blood. This receptor was taken from a woman between 18 and 29 years old with Graves' hyperthyroidism. CDR3 coding DNA: TGTGCCAGTAGTCCTCCCCCTGGAAACACCATATATTTT. Its protein is CASSPPPGNTIYF.